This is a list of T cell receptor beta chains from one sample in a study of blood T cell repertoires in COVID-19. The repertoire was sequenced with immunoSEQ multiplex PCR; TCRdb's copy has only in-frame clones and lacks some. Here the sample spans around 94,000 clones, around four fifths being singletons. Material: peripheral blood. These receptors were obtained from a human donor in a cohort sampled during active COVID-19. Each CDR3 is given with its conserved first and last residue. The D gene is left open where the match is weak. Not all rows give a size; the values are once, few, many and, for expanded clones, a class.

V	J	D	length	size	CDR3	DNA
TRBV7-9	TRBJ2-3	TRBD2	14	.	CASSFGGALDTQYF	TGTGCCAGCAGCTTCGGGGGGGCCCTCGATACGCAGTATTTT
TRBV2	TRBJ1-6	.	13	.	CASSGGVGSPLHF	TGTGCCAGCAGTGGTGGCGTCGGGTCACCCCTCCACTTT
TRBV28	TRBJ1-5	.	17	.	CASSLAGGGTGNQPQHF	TGTGCCAGCAGTTTGGCCGGGGGAGGGACGGGCAATCAGCCCCAGCATTTT
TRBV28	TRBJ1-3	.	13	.	CASSPPPGNTIYF	TGTGCCAGCAGTCCTCCCCCCGGAAACACCATATATTTT
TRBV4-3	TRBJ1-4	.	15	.	CASSQGGRGFEKLFF	TGCGCCAGCAGCCAAGGAGGCCGGGGGTTTGAAAAACTGTTTTTT
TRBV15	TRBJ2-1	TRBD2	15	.	CATSSGGWGNDEQFF	TGTGCCACCAGCAGCGGGGGGTGGGGAAATGATGAGCAGTTCTTC
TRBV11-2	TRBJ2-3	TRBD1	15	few	CASSPNRGLSDTQYF	TGTGCCAGCAGTCCAAACAGGGGGCTTTCAGATACGCAGTATTTT
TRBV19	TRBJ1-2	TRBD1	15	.	CASRGTGAINYGYTF	TGTGCCAGTAGAGGGACAGGAGCCATTAACTATGGCTACACCTTC
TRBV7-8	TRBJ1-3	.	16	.	CASSPRNRASGNTIYF	TGTGCCAGCAGCCCGAGGAACAGGGCATCTGGAAACACCATATATTTT
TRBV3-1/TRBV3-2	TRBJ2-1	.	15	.	CASSIAVSSYNEQFF	TGTGCCAGCAGCATAGCGGTGAGCTCCTACAATGAGCAGTTCTTC
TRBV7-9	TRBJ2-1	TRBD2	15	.	CASSLVGGAGNEQFF	TGTGCCAGCAGCTTAGTCGGGGGGGCTGGAAATGAGCAGTTCTTC
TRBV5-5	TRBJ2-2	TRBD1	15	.	CASSLGDREAGELFF	TGTGCCAGCAGCTTGGGGGACAGGGAGGCCGGGGAGCTGTTTTTT
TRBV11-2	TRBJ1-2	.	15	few	CASSALTGKGYGYTF	TGTGCCAGCTCAGCGCTTACAGGGAAGGGATATGGCTACACCTTC
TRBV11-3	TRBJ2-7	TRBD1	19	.	CASSLVGLWGTGDTYEQYF	TGTGCCAGCAGCTTAGTTGGATTATGGGGGACAGGTGATACCTACGAGCAGTACTTC
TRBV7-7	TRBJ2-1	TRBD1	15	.	CASSPQGAGYNEQFF	TGTGCCAGCAGCCCACAGGGGGCCGGGTACAATGAGCAGTTCTTC
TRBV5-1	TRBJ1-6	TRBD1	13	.	CASSTTGDSPLHF	TGCGCCAGCAGTACCACAGGGGATTCACCCCTCCACTTT
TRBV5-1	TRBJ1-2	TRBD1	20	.	CASSHPAPGTGYGVPYGYTF	TGCGCCAGCAGCCATCCCGCCCCAGGGACAGGGTACGGGGTTCCCTATGGCTACACCTTC
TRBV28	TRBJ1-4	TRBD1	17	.	CASSSTGVAATNEKLFF	TGTGCCAGCAGTTCTACAGGGGTGGCGGCAACTAATGAAAAACTGTTTTTT
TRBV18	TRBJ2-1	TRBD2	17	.	CASSRETSGAPINEQFF	TGTGCCAGCTCACGGGAGACTAGCGGGGCGCCTATCAATGAGCAGTTCTTC
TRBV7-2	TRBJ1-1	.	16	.	CASSLVSSGARTEAFF	TGTGCCAGCAGTCTAGTGTCTTCAGGGGCGCGGACTGAAGCTTTCTTT
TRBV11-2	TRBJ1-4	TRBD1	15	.	CASSYRGLTNEKLFF	TGTGCCAGCAGCTACAGGGGGCTTACTAATGAAAAACTGTTTTTT
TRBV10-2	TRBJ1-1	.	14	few	CASLGAGRETEAFF	TGCGCCAGCTTAGGAGCAGGGCGGGAAACTGAAGCTTTCTTT
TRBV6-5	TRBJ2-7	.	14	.	CASRSSGPPYEQYF	TGTGCCAGCAGGAGCTCGGGTCCCCCCTACGAGCAGTACTTC
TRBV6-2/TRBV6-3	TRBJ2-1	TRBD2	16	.	CASSYSSTSEGNEQFF	TGTGCCAGCAGTTACTCGTCGACTAGCGAGGGCAATGAGCAGTTCTTC